The 23 T cell receptor beta chains reported below all come from one sample, sequenced in a study of blood T cell repertoires in COVID-19. Clones were read by immunoSEQ multiplex PCR, and TCRdb kept only the in-frame ones, dropping some. Of 350,000 or so clones detected, roughly 86% appear once; the ten largest clones hold just over 1%. What was sequenced was PBMCs or T cells enriched from blood (not recorded which). The receptors stem from a woman aged 25-40 years who had been exposed to COVID-19.

The chain recombines TRBV30 with TRBJ1-2, with 7 bases aligning to TRBD1. V shed 2 bases and J 4 bases; nucleotides not matched to a gene: 4. Germline loops: CDR1 GTSNPN, CDR2 SVGIG (reference sequence). CDR3 length equals 13 residues. The DNA for the CDR3 is TGTGCCTGGAGTCCGGGGACAGCCTATGGCTACACCTTC. This encodes CAWSPGTAYGYTF.

V and J are TRBV19 and TRBJ1-1, with 8 bases that match TRBD1. V shed 5 bases and J 3 bases; nucleotides not matched to a gene: 20. Germline CDR1 LNHDA, CDR2 SQIVND (reference sequence). The CDR3 contains 19 residues. CDR3 region: CASSSQTGGRALVDTEAFF. In DNA form, the CDR3 reads TGTGCCAGTAGTTCTCAAACAGGGGGGCGCGCCCTCGTGGACACTGAAGCTTTCTTT.

This clone was seen just once. The chain has TRBV19 and TRBJ2-3, with D tentatively TRBD2 (5 bases). The CDR3 extends over 14 amino acids. The V gene lost 6 bases and the J gene lost 0 bases, with 10 bases spanning the gap. Germline values: CDR1 LNHDA, CDR2 SQIVND (reference sequence). The CDR3 is CASRQGGSTDTQYF. The CDR3, as DNA: TGTGCCAGTAGGCAAGGCGGGAGCACAGATACGCAGTATTTT.

As for this clone: Its ends do not fully match the called genes, so a read error is possible. The chain couples TRBV9 to TRBJ1-1, with TRBD1 matching 7 bases. Germline assignment: CDR1 SGDLS and CDR2 YYNGEE. The CDR3 covers 11 residues. In DNA form, the CDR3 reads TGTGCCAGCAGCGTGGAAGGGGGCCCGATCTTT. It encodes CASSVEGGPIF.

The rearrangement joins TRBV18 to TRBJ1-4; D unresolved. The CDR3 is made up of 12 amino acids. Trimming removed 3 bases from V and 3 bases from J, with 2 bases in between. Germline V lookup: CDR1 KGHSH, CDR2 LQKENI. CDR3 nucleotide sequence: TGTGCCAGCTCACCCTCTAATGAAAAACTGTTTTTT. Its protein is CASSPSNEKLFF.

This clone occurred a few times. The chain joins TRBV27 to TRBJ1-2; 10 nucleotides agree with TRBD1. The V gene end was trimmed by 5 bases and the J gene end by 3 bases; junction bases not matched to a gene: 6. Per the germline V gene, CDR1 is MNHEY and CDR2 is SMNVEV (reference sequence). This CDR3 is built from 15 residues. CDR3 loop: CASSPDRGRYYGYTF. The CDR3 region has the DNA TGTGCCAGCAGTCCAGACAGGGGGCGATACTATGGCTACACCTTC.

The genes are TRBV9 and TRBJ1-4; TRBD1 matches 11 bases. The J segment lost 7 bases and the V segment lost 3 bases, leaving 2 bases of the junction unmatched. CDR3 length: 14 amino acids. The V gene's germline CDR1 is SGDLS and CDR2 YYNGEE. In nucleotides, the CDR3 is TGTGCCAGCAGCGGGGACAGGGGGAGTGAAAAACTGTTTTTT. Translated: CASSGDRGSEKLFF.

This clone has only a few counts. The chain is built from TRBV18 and TRBJ2-7; TRBD1 agrees at 9 bases. V lost 0 bases, J lost 2 bases, and 2 bases stayed unmatched. This CDR3 has 15 residues. Germline V gene sequence: CDR1 KGHSH, CDR2 LQKENI. Here the CDR3 DNA reads TGTGCCAGCTCACCACCAGACAGGGGGGCCTACGAGCAGTACTTC. It translates to CASSPPDRGAYEQYF.

V and J are TRBV5-6 and TRBJ1-5, with TRBD1 matching over 7 bases. V shed 4 bases, J shed 5 bases, and the junction held 12 bases outside the gene matches. The CDR3 sequence is 16 residues long. Germline CDR1 SGHDT, CDR2 YYEEEE. In DNA form, the CDR3 reads TGTGCCAGCAGCCCTCCCGGGACAGCACGCTATCAGCCCCAGCATTTT. It yields the protein CASSPPGTARYQPQHF. Looking up the rest from reference TRBV5-6 and TRBJ1-5 gives the full variable domain: DAGVTQSPTHLIKTRGQQVTLRCSPKSGHDTVSWYQQALGQGPQFIFQYYEEEERQRGNFPDRFSGHQFPNYSSELNVNALLLGDSALYLCASSPPGTARYQPQHFGDGTRLSIL.

The CDR3 protein is CASSYLAGGPYEQYF. Written as DNA, the CDR3 is TGTGCCAGCAGTTACCTAGCGGGAGGGCCCTACGAGCAGTACTTC. The V call is TRBV6-7, the J call TRBJ2-7, with TRBD2 matching 12 bases. TRBV6-7 is reported as an ORF; its role is uncertain. V lost 2 bases, J lost 2 bases, and 1 base stayed unmatched. The CDR3 contains 15 residues.

As concerns this clone: Additional DNA sequences in this sample encode the identical CDR3. This chain links TRBV27 with TRBJ2-1; possible D gene TRBD1, 6 bases. Germline V gene sequence: CDR1 MNHEY, CDR2 SMNVEV (reference sequence). This CDR3 has 15 amino acids. V lost 3 bases, J lost 0 bases, and 9 bases lay in between. The CDR3 is CASSFGGSSYNEQFF. DNA of the CDR3: TGTGCCAGCAGTTTTGGGGGCAGCTCCTACAATGAGCAGTTCTTC.

This rearrangement joins TRBV6-1 to TRBJ2-5; 8 bases align to TRBD1. V was clipped by 3 bases and J by 1 base; unmatched bases: 4. This CDR3 is 15 amino acids long. The germline gives CDR1 MNHNS, CDR2 SASEGT. The CDR3 coding sequence is TGTGCCAGCAGTGACCGGACAGGGAGCCAAGAGACCCAGTACTTC. Translated, it gives CASSDRTGSQETQYF.

This clone was found once. The V call is TRBV28, the J call TRBJ1-1, with TRBD1 identical over 9 bases. The CDR3 sequence is 14 residues long. Germline V CDR1 and CDR2: MDHEN, SYDVKM. Germline trimming cut 4 bases from V and 6 bases from J; bases unmatched to any gene: 6. CDR3 sequence reads: CASSWNRGRAEAFF. The DNA of the CDR3 is TGTGCCAGCAGTTGGAACAGGGGGCGGGCTGAAGCTTTCTTT.

This chain uses TRBV28 with TRBJ2-1, with 11 positions matching TRBD2. V shed 8 bases and J 7 bases; nucleotides not matched to a gene: 16. The CDR3 consists of 17 residues. CDR1 and CDR2 from the germline V gene are MDHEN and SYDVKM. Here the CDR3 reads CASSTTTVAGGFNEQFF. CDR3 bases: TGTGCCAGCTCCACGACCACGGTAGCGGGAGGGTTTAATGAGCAGTTCTTC.

This chain uses TRBV4-2 with TRBJ1-1, with TRBD1 identical over 9 bases. The germline gives CDR1 LGHNA, CDR2 YNFKEQ. The CDR3 is 16 amino acids. Germline trimming cut 1 base from V and 2 bases from J; bases unmatched to any gene: 5. CDR3 nucleotides: TGTGCCAGCAGCCAAGTACAGGGGGCCTCCAACACTGAAGCTTTCTTT. This translates into CASSQVQGASNTEAFF.

The gene calls are TRBV27 and TRBJ1-5; D not resolved. This CDR3 is built from 13 residues. Germline values: CDR1 MNHEY, CDR2 SMNVEV (reference sequence). V was trimmed by 2 bases and J by 5 bases, leaving 7 bases between them. Here the CDR3 reads CASSLESDQPQHF. The CDR3 DNA reads TGTGCCAGCAGTTTAGAGTCGGATCAGCCCCAGCATTTT.

This chain joins TRBV27 and TRBJ2-3; 11 nucleotides align to TRBD2. CDR3 length: 16 amino acids. V trimming: 4 bases; J trimming: 5 bases; junction bases outside the gene matches: 8. Germline CDR1 is MNHEY and CDR2 is SMNVEV (reference sequence). The CDR3: CASSSPTSGSRDTQYF. The DNA of the CDR3 is TGTGCCAGCAGTTCGCCTACTAGCGGGAGTAGAGATACGCAGTATTTT.

This chain joins TRBV6-2 or TRBV6-3 and TRBJ1-2; D remains unclear. The CDR3 loop spans 14 amino acids. Germline V gene lookup returns CDR1 MNHEY and CDR2 SVGEGT. Trimming pared 3 bases from V and 8 bases from J, leaving 16 bases between. CDR3: CASSYSGRSGGYTF. The DNA for the CDR3 is TGTGCCAGCAGTTATTCAGGTCGGTCTGGCGGCTACACCTTC.

Regarding this clone: Other DNA sequences in the same sample also yield this CDR3. The V and J genes are TRBV9 and TRBJ1-6, with 8 bases fitting TRBD1. V was clipped by 2 bases and J by 7 bases; unmatched bases: 5. This CDR3 is 15 amino acids long. Per germline, CDR1 SGDLS and CDR2 YYNGEE. The CDR3 region has the DNA TGTGCCAGCAGCGTGGGGACAGGTACGAATTCACCCCTCCACTTT. Translated: CASSVGTGTNSPLHF.

The CDR3, as DNA: TGTGCCAGCAGGCCGGACAGGGCGTACGAGCAGTACTTC. Its translation: CASRPDRAYEQYF. V usage is TRBV12-3 or TRBV12-4 and J usage is TRBJ2-7; 8 nucleotides align to TRBD1. The CDR3 is 13 amino acids. Trimming cost V 6 bases and J 4 bases; bases outside gene matches: 5.

This chain uses TRBV10-3 with TRBJ2-7, with 7 bases that match TRBD1. The CDR3 is made up of 14 amino acids. Germline V gene sequence: CDR1 ENHRY, CDR2 SYGVKD. The V gene end was trimmed by 6 bases and the J gene end by 2 bases; junction bases not matched to a gene: 7. CDR3 bases: TGTGCCATCAGCGACGGGACAGTGGCCTACGAGCAGTACTTC. It translates to CAISDGTVAYEQYF.

The chain is built from TRBV7-8 and TRBJ1-1; D is unresolved. CDR3 length: 15 amino acids. CDR1 and CDR2 (germline): SGHVS, FQNEAQ. V was trimmed by 0 bases and J by 4 bases, leaving 12 bases between them. The CDR3 DNA sequence: TGTGCCAGCAGCTTAGCTACCCGAGGGAGCACTGAAGCTTTCTTT. This gives the protein CASSLATRGSTEAFF.

The chain carries TRBV5-1 and TRBJ2-7, with a weak D call TRBD2 (6 bases). The CDR3 has 13 residues. V lost 1 base and J lost 7, with 12 bases in between. Looked up from germline, CDR1 is SGHRS and CDR2 is YFSETQ. The CDR3 protein is CASSLSRREEQYF. The DNA of the CDR3 is TGCGCCAGCAGCTTGTCTAGGCGGGAAGAGCAGTACTTC.